These 2 T cell receptor beta chains originate from one sample sequenced in a study of T cells in Graves' hyperthyroidism and ophthalmopathy. Amplified TCR beta CDR3 regions came from RNA transcripts. First-round RT-PCR of the TCR CDR3 relied on the HTBI primer set. TCRdb processed the multiplex PCR reads anew with MiXCR; each CDR3 protein has one entry. The data contain 300,000 to 450,000 distinct CDR3 sequences, 15% of them singletons. Material: blood. These receptors all stem from a woman aged 25 to 39 with Graves' hyperthyroidism.

This clonotype has a handful of counts. The V and J genes are TRBV7-8 and TRBJ1-5, with TRBD1 matching 9 bases. The length of the CDR3 is 15 residues. The V gene's germline CDR1 is SGHVS and CDR2 FQNEAQ. The trim removed 5 bases at V and 4 bases at J, leaving 6 bases unmatched. The CDR3 region is CASSPGDRANQPQHF. Here the CDR3 DNA reads TGTGCCAGCAGCCCCGGGGACAGGGCGAATCAGCCCCAGCATTTT.

This sequence joins TRBV20-1 and TRBJ2-7; D is possibly TRBD1 (5 bases). The CDR3 covers 14 residues. Germline CDR1 reads DFQATT; CDR2 reads SNEGSKA (reference sequence). V lost 3 bases and J 0 bases, leaving 12 bases between the germline ends. The CDR3 coding sequence is TGCAGTGCTAGTAAGGGGCGATCCTCCTACGAGCAGTACTTC. Its protein product is CSASKGRSSYEQYF.